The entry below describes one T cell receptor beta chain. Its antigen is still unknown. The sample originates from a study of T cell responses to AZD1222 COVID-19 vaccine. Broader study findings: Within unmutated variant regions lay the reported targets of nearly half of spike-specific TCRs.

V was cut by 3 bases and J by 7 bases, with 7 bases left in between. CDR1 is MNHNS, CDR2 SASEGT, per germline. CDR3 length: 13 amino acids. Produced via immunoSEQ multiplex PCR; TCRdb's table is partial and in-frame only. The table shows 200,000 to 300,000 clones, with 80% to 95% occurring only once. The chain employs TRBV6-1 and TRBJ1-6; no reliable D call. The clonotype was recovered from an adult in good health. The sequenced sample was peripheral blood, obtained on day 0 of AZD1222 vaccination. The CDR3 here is CASSDQVNSPLHF. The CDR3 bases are TGTGCCAGCAGTGACCAGGTGAATTCACCCCTCCACTTT.